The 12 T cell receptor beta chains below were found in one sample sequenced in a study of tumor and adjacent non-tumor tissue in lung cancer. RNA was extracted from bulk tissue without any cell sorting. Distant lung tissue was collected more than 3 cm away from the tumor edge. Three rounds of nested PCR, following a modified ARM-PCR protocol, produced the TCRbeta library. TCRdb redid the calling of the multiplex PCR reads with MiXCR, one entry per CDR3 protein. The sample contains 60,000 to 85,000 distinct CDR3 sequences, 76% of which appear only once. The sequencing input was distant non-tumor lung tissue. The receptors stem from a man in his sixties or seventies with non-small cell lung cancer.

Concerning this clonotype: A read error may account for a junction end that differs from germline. In DNA form, the CDR3 reads TGTGCTAGCAGCCTGTCCCAGACACTGACAGATATGCAGTATTTT. This codes for CASSLSQTLTDMQYF. The J gene is TRBJ2-3, the V gene TRBV5-4, with D perhaps matching TRBD1 (5 bases). In germline, CDR1 is SGHNT, CDR2 YYREEE (reference sequence). This CDR3 spans 15 amino acids.

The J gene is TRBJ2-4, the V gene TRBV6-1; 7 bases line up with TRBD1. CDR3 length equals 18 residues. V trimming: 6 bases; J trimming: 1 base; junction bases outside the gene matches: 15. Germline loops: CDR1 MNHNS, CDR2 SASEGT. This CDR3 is CASSAGTEEGFAKNIQYF. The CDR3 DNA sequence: TGTGCCAGCAGCGCCGGGACAGAGGAAGGCTTTGCCAAAAACATTCAGTACTTC.

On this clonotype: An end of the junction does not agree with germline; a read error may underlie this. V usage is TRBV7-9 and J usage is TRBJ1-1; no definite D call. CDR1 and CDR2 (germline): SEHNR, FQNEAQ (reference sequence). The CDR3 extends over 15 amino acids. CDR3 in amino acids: CASNSMTCVITEAFF. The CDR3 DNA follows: TGTGCTAGCAACTCAATGACATGTGTCATCACTGAAGCTTTCTTT.

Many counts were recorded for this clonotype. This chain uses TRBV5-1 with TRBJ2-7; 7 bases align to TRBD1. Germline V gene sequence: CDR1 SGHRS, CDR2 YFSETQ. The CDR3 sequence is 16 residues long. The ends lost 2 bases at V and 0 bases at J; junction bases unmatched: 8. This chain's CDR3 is CASSLQPGQHSYEQYF. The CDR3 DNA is TGCGCCAGCAGCTTACAGCCGGGACAGCACTCCTACGAGCAGTACTTC.

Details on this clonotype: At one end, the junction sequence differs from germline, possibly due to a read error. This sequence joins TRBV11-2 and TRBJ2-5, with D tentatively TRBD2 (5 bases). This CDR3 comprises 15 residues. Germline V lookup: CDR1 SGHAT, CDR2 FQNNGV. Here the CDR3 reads CASSLTWTRRKTHYF. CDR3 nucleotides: TGTGCCAGCAGCTTAACTTGGACCCGGAGGAAGACCCACTACTTC.

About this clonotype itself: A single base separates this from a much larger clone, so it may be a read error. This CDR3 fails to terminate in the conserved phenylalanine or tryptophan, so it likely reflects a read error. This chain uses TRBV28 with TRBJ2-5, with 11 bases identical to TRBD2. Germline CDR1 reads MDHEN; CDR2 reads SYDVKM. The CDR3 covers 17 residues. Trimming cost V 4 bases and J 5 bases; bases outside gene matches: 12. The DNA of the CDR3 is TGTGCCAGCAGTTCCCTCGTTAGCGGGAGGGCGGGTGAGACCCAGTACCTC. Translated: CASSSLVSGRAGETQYL.

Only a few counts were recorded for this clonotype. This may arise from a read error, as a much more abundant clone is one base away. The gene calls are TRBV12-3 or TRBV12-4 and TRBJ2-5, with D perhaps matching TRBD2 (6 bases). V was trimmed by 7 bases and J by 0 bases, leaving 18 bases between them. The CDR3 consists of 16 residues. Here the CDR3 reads CASIHLRGTNQETQYF. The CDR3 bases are TGTGCCAGCATCCACCTGCGGGGAACAAACCAAGAGACCCAGTACTTC.

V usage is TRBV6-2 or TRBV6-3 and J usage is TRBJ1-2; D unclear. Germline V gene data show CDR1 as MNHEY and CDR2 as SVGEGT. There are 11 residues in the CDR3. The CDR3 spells CYSASGYGYTF. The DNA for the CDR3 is TGTTACAGCGCATCGGGGTATGGCTACACCTTC.

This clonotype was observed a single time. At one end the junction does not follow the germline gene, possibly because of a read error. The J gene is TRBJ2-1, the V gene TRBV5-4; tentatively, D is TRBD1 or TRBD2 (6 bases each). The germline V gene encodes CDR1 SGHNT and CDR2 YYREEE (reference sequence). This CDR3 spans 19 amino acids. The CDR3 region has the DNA TGTACCAGCAGCTTGGTCGGGAGTACTAGCAGGGGCTCCTACAATGAGCAGTTCTTC. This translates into CTSSLVGSTSRGSYNEQFF.

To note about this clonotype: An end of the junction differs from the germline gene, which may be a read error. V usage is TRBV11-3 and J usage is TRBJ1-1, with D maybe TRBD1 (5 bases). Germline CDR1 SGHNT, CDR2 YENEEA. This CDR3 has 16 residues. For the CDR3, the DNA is TGTGCCTGCAGCTTCCGGGACCGAACCCTGCACACTGAAGCTTTCTTT. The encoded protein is CACSFRDRTLHTEAFF. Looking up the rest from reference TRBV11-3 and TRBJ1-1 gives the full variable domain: EAGVVQSPRYKIIEKKQPVAFWCNPISGHNTLYWYLQNLGQGPELLIRYENEEAVDDSQLPKDRFSAERLKGVDSTLKIQPAELGDSAVYLCACSFRDRTLHTEAFFGQGTRLTVV.

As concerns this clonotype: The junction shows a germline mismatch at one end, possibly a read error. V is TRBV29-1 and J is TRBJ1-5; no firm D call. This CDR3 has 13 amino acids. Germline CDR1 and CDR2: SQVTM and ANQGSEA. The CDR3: CSVLTYGNQHQHF. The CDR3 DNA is TGCAGCGTTTTGACATATGGCAATCAGCACCAGCATTTT.

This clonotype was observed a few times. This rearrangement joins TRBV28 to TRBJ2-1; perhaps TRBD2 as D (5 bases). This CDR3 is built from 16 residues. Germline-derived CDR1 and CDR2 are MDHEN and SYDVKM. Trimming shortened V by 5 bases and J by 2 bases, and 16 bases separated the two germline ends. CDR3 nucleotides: TGTGCCAGCAGTACGTTGTGGACTCCCGCCTACAATGAGCAGTTCTTC. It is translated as CASSTLWTPAYNEQFF.